One and the same sample provided the 4 T cell receptor beta chains below, sequenced in a study of blood T cell repertoires in COVID-19. Only in-frame clones appear in the TCRdb table, and some are missing; sequencing was by immunoSEQ multiplex PCR. This table has over 350,000 clones, 75% to 90% appearing once. Sequencing input: peripheral blood. The receptors here all came from a woman aged 30 to 39 with acute or convalescent COVID-19.

As regards this clone: Other nucleotide sequences from this sample produce the same CDR3. The rearrangement uses TRBV28 and TRBJ2-7; 9 bases line up with TRBD1. The CDR3 spans 15 residues. V gave up 4 bases and J gave up 0 bases; unmatched junction bases: 4. Germline V gives CDR1 MDHEN, CDR2 SYDVKM. The DNA for the CDR3 is TGTGCCAGCAGTTCACCGACAGGGGGCTCCTACGAGCAGTACTTC. This codes for CASSSPTGGSYEQYF.

This clone showed up just a few times. The rearrangement uses TRBV19 and TRBJ2-2; 8 bases map to TRBD1. Germline CDR1 reads LNHDA; CDR2 reads SQIVND (reference sequence). V shed 6 bases and J 0 bases; nucleotides not matched to a gene: 0. The CDR3 runs 14 residues. CDR3 nucleotides: TGTGCCAGTAGGGACAGGGCGAACACCGGGGAGCTGTTTTTT. The encoded protein is CASRDRANTGELFF.

The count of this clone is one. The gene calls are TRBV7-3 and TRBJ2-5; no firm D call. Per the germline V gene, CDR1 is SGHTA and CDR2 is FQGTGA. Deletions cut 5 bases from V and 2 bases from J, with 3 bases between. CDR3 length: 11 amino acids. CDR3 sequence reads: CASSPQETQYF. Written as DNA, the CDR3 is TGTGCCAGCAGCCCGCAAGAGACCCAGTACTTC.

V gene TRBV9 combines with J gene TRBJ1-1; no firm D call. This CDR3 comprises 13 residues. Trimming took 4 bases from V and 8 from J, leaving 15 bases between them. The germline V gene encodes CDR1 SGDLS and CDR2 YYNGEE. CDR3 residues: CASSPGLGQEAFF. The DNA of the CDR3 is TGTGCCAGCAGCCCCGGTCTTGGGCAAGAAGCTTTCTTT.